The 12 T cell receptor beta chains below were found in one sample sequenced in a study of OX40 agonist ivuxolimab in advanced cancers. Method: immunoSEQ multiplex PCR; TCRdb's copy keeps in-frame clones and lacks some. The sample holds over 50,000 clones, about 88% seen once. Source: CD4+ or CD8+ T cells sorted from blood, taken in a trial of the OX40 agonist ivuxolimab. These receptors were obtained from an adult with an advanced solid tumor such as melanoma, head and neck, liver or kidney cancer.

The V call is TRBV4-2, the J call TRBJ2-2, with TRBD2 identical over 9 bases. The CDR3 has 15 amino acids. The V segment lost 1 base and the J segment 3 bases; nucleotides outside the gene matches: 0. Germline loops: CDR1 LGHNA, CDR2 YNFKEQ. CDR3 nucleotides: TGTGCCAGCAGCCAAGGGACTAGCGACACCGGGGAGCTGTTTTTT. The encoded protein is CASSQGTSDTGELFF.

The count of this clone is one. This chain joins TRBV11-2 and TRBJ2-5; D perhaps matches TRBD2 (7 bases). V lost 5 bases and J 5 bases, leaving 21 bases between the germline ends. CDR1 and CDR2 from the germline V gene are SGHAT and FQNNGV. The CDR3 sequence is 16 residues long. This chain's CDR3 is CASSTPSGKGGETQYF. The CDR3 region has the DNA TGTGCCAGCAGCACTCCTAGCGGAAAGGGGGGGGAGACCCAGTACTTC.

The chain has TRBV7-2 and TRBJ2-2; D not certain. V lost 7 bases and J lost 6, with 9 bases in between. The CDR3 is made up of 12 amino acids. Germline CDR1 and CDR2: SGHTA and FQGNSA. The CDR3 DNA reads TGTGCCAGCACTTACCCCCCCGGGGAGCTGTTTTTT. Its translation is CASTYPPGELFF.

This clone showed up just once. The CDR3 DNA sequence: TGTGCCAGCTCATTAACCGGGACAGCTTATCAGCCCCAGCATTTT. Protein: CASSLTGTAYQPQHF. The chain couples TRBV18 to TRBJ1-5; TRBD1 matches at 7 bases. Germline V gives CDR1 KGHSH, CDR2 LQKENI. The CDR3 covers 15 residues. With 5 bases clipped from V and 5 bases from J, the junction kept 9 bases outside the gene matches.

This clone was observed a single time. The rearrangement joins TRBV5-4 to TRBJ2-3, with 8 positions matching TRBD1. CDR1 is SGHNT and CDR2 is YYREEE in the germline V gene (reference sequence). J lost 3 bases, V lost 10 bases, and 4 bases had no gene match. CDR3 length: 12 residues. CDR3: CAGRQGTDTQYF. The CDR3 nucleotides read TGTGCCGGGAGACAGGGGACAGATACGCAGTATTTT.

This clone was recorded only once. The V call is TRBV6-5, the J call TRBJ2-7, with D possibly being TRBD1 (5 bases). The CDR3 has 14 residues. V lost 5 bases and J lost 3, with 14 bases in between. Germline V lookup: CDR1 MNHEY, CDR2 SVGAGI. The CDR3 spells CASSQTTEDYEQYF. In nucleotides, the CDR3 is TGTGCCAGCAGTCAAACGACAGAAGACTACGAGCAGTACTTC.

This chain joins TRBV19 and TRBJ2-1, with TRBD1 identical over 7 bases. There are 15 residues in the CDR3. CDR1 and CDR2 (germline): LNHDA, SQIVND (reference sequence). V shed 3 bases and J 7 bases; nucleotides not matched to a gene: 9. The CDR3 loop is CASSIGWQGDNEQFF. CDR3 sequence (DNA): TGTGCCAGTAGTATCGGTTGGCAGGGGGATAATGAGCAGTTCTTC.

This clone was seen a few times. This sample also contains other DNA sequences that code for the same CDR3. This chain connects TRBV9 to TRBJ2-1, with no clear D. The germline V gene has CDR1 SGDLS and CDR2 YYNGEE. V was pared by 0 bases and J by 4 bases, with 5 bases between. The CDR3 consists of 13 residues. DNA for the CDR3: TGTGCCAGCAGCGTAGATGAGTACAATGAGCAGTTCTTC. This translates into CASSVDEYNEQFF.

The rearrangement joins TRBV27 to TRBJ2-2, with a weak D call TRBD1 (6 bases). CDR1 MNHEY and CDR2 SMNVEV come from the germline V gene (reference sequence). The CDR3 extends over 14 amino acids. V was trimmed by 7 bases and J by 5 bases, leaving 14 bases between them. This CDR3 reads CASKDTGSTGELFF. The CDR3 coding sequence is TGTGCCAGCAAGGATACAGGGAGTACCGGGGAGCTGTTTTTT.

The chain employs TRBV5-1 and TRBJ1-2; maybe TRBD1 (5 bases). Germline-derived CDR1 and CDR2 are SGHRS and YFSETQ. The V end lost 2 bases, the J end lost 6 bases, and 14 bases lay between the germline ends. This CDR3 spans 14 amino acids. CDR3 bases: TGCGCCAGCAGCTTTTACGGGACGTTGGATGGCTACACCTTC. Translated: CASSFYGTLDGYTF.

This sequence joins TRBV29-1 and TRBJ2-5; tentative D call: TRBD2 (5 bases). The end of the DNA fits TRBJ2-7 better, so the J call may be wrong. This CDR3 has 14 residues. Germline V gene lookup returns CDR1 SQVTM and CDR2 ANQGSEA. CDR3 DNA sequence: TGCAGCGTTGACGGGAACGATAACTCCTACGAGCAGTACTTC. Amino acids: CSVDGNDNSYEQYF.

The chain combines TRBV7-2 with TRBJ1-1; D uncertain. The CDR3 runs 14 residues. The germline V gene encodes CDR1 SGHTA and CDR2 FQGNSA. V shed 2 bases and J shed 2 bases, with 9 bases lying between them. The CDR3 region has the DNA TGTGCCAGCAGCTTAAGCGTAGATAACACTGAAGCTTTCTTT. The encoded protein is CASSLSVDNTEAFF.